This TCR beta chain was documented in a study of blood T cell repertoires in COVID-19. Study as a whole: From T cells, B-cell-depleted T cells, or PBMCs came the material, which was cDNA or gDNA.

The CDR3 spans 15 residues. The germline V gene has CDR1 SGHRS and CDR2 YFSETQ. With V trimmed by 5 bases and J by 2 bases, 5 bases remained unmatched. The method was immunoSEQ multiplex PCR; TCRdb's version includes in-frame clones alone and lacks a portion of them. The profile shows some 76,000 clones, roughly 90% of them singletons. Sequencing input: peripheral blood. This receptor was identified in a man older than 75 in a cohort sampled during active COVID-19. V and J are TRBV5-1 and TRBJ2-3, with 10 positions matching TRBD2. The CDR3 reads CASRVAGGNTDTQYF. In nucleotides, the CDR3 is TGCGCCAGCAGAGTAGCGGGGGGCAACACAGATACGCAGTATTTT.